One sample yielded the 23 T cell receptor beta chains listed below, sequenced in a study of blood T cells in healthy people across ages (dated by TCRdb to the mid-2010s). The receptor library was made with 5' RACE. Sequencing instrument: Illumina HiSeq 2500. A second PCR of roughly 7 to 11 cycles was performed with a sample-barcoded 5' primer and a J-beta primer mix. The raw public data were reprocessed by TCRdb itself: fastp quality trimming at Q25, MiXCR clonotype calling, in-frame beta chains only. Each record represents a unique CDR3 protein, reported with the most common genes and DNA among its rows. Across this sample there are hundreds of thousands of distinct CDR3 sequences, with 25% seen only once. The ten largest clones represent under 10% of the sample. The sample also formed part of further work on T cells of mothers and their children.

Sequencing was carried out using blood. These receptors were obtained from a boy aged 5 to 17 in good health.

The table lists this clonotype with a few counts. The V call is TRBV5-8, the J call TRBJ2-4; no definite D call. V gave up 5 bases and J gave up 8 bases, with 14 bases separating them. The CDR3 is made up of 13 amino acids. Germline V gene data show CDR1 as SGHTS and CDR2 as YDEGEE. The CDR3 reads CASRGWVKDIQYF. The CDR3 nucleotides read TGTGCCAGCAGGGGGTGGGTGAAGGACATTCAGTACTTC.

The chain's CDR3 is CASSLLATGELFF. Here the CDR3 DNA reads TGTGCCAGCAGCTTATTGGCGACCGGGGAGCTGTTTTTT. The rearrangement uses TRBV7-2 and TRBJ2-2, with D unclear. CDR3 length: 13 residues. In germline, CDR1 is SGHTA, CDR2 FQGNSA. With 2 bases removed from V and 5 bases from J, the gap between germline ends came to 6 bases.

In its sample, this clonotype was seen a few times. This chain connects TRBV7-3 to TRBJ2-3; D is possibly TRBD1 or TRBD2 (5 bases each). The V end lost 5 bases, the J end lost 0 bases, and 15 bases lay between the germline ends. Germline lookup yields CDR1 SGHTA and CDR2 FQGTGA. The CDR3 contains 16 residues. CDR3 residues: CASSLDRGGSTDTQYF. The CDR3 DNA reads as TGTGCCAGCAGCCTCGACAGAGGCGGGAGCACAGATACGCAGTATTTT. Looking up the rest from reference TRBV7-3 and TRBJ2-3 gives the full variable domain: GAGVSQTPSNKVTEKGKYVELRCDPISGHTALYWYRQSLGQGPEFLIYFQGTGAADDSGLPNDRFFAVRPEGSVSTLKIQRTERGDSAVYLCASSLDRGGSTDTQYFGPGTRLTVL.

The table lists this clonotype with a few counts. The chain recombines TRBV15 with TRBJ2-1; 9 bases align to TRBD1. CDR3 size: 14 residues. Germline CDR1 reads LNHNV; CDR2 reads YYDKDF (reference sequence). J gave up 12 bases and V 11 bases, and 17 bases lay outside the gene matches. CDR3 coding DNA: TGTGCCGCCGGGGGGACAGGGATTCTCCATGGGCAGTTCTTC. The encoded protein is CAAGGTGILHGQFF.

The genes are TRBV6-5 and TRBJ2-3, with D unresolved. The CDR3 consists of 11 residues. The V end was cut by 6 bases, the J end by 6 bases, with 7 bases between. Per germline, CDR1 MNHEY and CDR2 SVGAGI. The CDR3 loop is CASRNYDTQYF. The CDR3 DNA reads TGTGCCAGCAGGAATTACGATACGCAGTATTTT.

This clonotype was found a few times. A junction end diverges from the germline sequence, so it may reflect a read error. The chain employs TRBV18 and TRBJ2-7; D is perhaps TRBD1 (6 bases). The CDR3 totals 13 residues. Germline-derived CDR1 and CDR2 are KGHSH and LQKENI. The CDR3 protein is CASSPAGEIEQYF. Written as DNA, the CDR3 is TGTGCCAGCTCACCAGCAGGGGAAATCGAGCAATACTTC.

The V and J genes are TRBV7-2 and TRBJ2-3; 9 nucleotides match TRBD2. J lost 11 bases, V lost 2 bases, and 20 bases had no gene match. The CDR3 length is 18 residues. Germline CDR1 SGHTA, CDR2 FQGNSA. In nucleotides, the CDR3 is TGTGCCAGCAGCTTATCTACTAGCGGGCCCTTCCGACAAGGGGAGCAGTATTTT. It codes for CASSLSTSGPFRQGEQYF. The whole variable domain, filled in from reference TRBV7-2 and TRBJ2-3, reads GAGVSQSPSNKVTEKGKDVELRCDPISGHTALYWYRQSLGQGLEFLIYFQGNSAPDKSGLPSDRFSAERTGGSVSTLTIQRTQQEDSAVYLCASSLSTSGPFRQGEQYFGPGTRLTVL.

This clonotype was seen more than once but under ten times. The rearrangement uses TRBV29-1 and TRBJ2-3; 7 nucleotides align to TRBD2. Germline V gene lookup returns CDR1 SQVTM and CDR2 ANQGSEA. CDR3 length equals 14 residues. V shed 8 bases, J shed 4 bases, and the junction held 12 bases outside the gene matches. The DNA of the CDR3 is TGCAGCATCCGGGACTACCGTGGCGCAGATACGCAGTATTTT. Translation gives CSIRDYRGADTQYF.

The chain joins TRBV29-1 to TRBJ1-2, with 7 positions matching TRBD1. This CDR3 region has 15 residues. The junction had 13 bases not matched to a gene; V was cut back by 3 bases and J by 6 bases. CDR1 is SQVTM, CDR2 ANQGSEA, per germline. The CDR3 coding sequence is TGCAGCGTTGAGGGTTCGGGGATAGGGGGCCATGGCTACACCTTC. It is translated as CSVEGSGIGGHGYTF.

This rearrangement joins TRBV18 to TRBJ1-2, with D possibly TRBD1 on 6 matching bases. The CDR3 has 15 residues. Trimming took off 2 bases at V and 8 bases at J, with 18 bases between the two ends. The germline V gene encodes CDR1 KGHSH and CDR2 LQKENI. CDR3 bases: TGTGCCAGCTCACCAACAGGGAATCCCGACGGGGGCTACACCTTC. It encodes CASSPTGNPDGGYTF.

This clonotype was detected ten times or more. This chain joins TRBV12-3 or TRBV12-4 and TRBJ2-1; TRBD1 matches 7 bases. V was clipped by 3 bases and J by 16 bases; unmatched bases: 6. The CDR3 loop spans 11 amino acids. CDR3 in amino acids: CASSLRQGLFF. Written as DNA, the CDR3 is TGTGCCAGCAGTTTGAGACAGGGTTTATTCTTC.

This clonotype was seen a handful of times. The rearrangement joins TRBV7-8 to TRBJ2-1; D is unclear. The CDR3 consists of 14 residues. V was shortened by 4 bases and J by 10 bases, with 17 bases between the two germline ends. Germline values: CDR1 SGHVS, CDR2 FQNEAQ. CDR3 protein: CASSSPDATFEQFF. The DNA for the CDR3 is TGTGCCAGCAGCTCACCGGATGCGACCTTCGAGCAGTTCTTC.

This clonotype was seen a few times. The rearrangement uses TRBV28 and TRBJ2-7, with 10 nucleotides matching TRBD2. Trimming at V came to 2 bases and at J to 5 bases, leaving 3 bases not matched to a gene. The CDR3 is 14 amino acids. Germline V gene lookup returns CDR1 MDHEN and CDR2 SYDVKM. The CDR3 DNA follows: TGTGCCAGCAGTTTACTAGCGGGAGATAACGAGCAGTACTTC. Protein: CASSLLAGDNEQYF. Full variable domain (outside the CDR3, taken from reference TRBV28 and TRBJ2-7): DVKVTQSSRYLVKRTGEKVFLECVQDMDHENMFWYRQDPGLGLRLIYFSYDVKMKEKGDIPEGYSVSREKKERFSLILESASTNQTSMYLCASSLLAGDNEQYFGPGTRLTVT.

The chain has TRBV15 and TRBJ1-2; 7 bases are shared with TRBD1. Germline assignment: CDR1 LNHNV and CDR2 YYDKDF (reference sequence). The CDR3 length is 15 residues. V was clipped by 4 bases and J by 4 bases; unmatched bases: 9. The CDR3 region has the DNA TGTGCCACCAGCAACGACAGGGCGAGTTTCTATGGCTACACCTTC. It codes for CATSNDRASFYGYTF.

This clonotype appeared a few times. The genes are TRBV5-1 and TRBJ1-2; 7 bases match TRBD1. The CDR3 is made up of 14 amino acids. After removal of 4 bases from V and 8 bases from J, the junction contained 11 bases not matched to a gene. Germline assignment: CDR1 SGHRS and CDR2 YFSETQ. CDR3 in DNA: TGCGCCAGCAGCCTATCCGGACAGGACGGGGGCTACACCTTC. Translating it yields CASSLSGQDGGYTF.

The chain joins TRBV29-1 to TRBJ2-7, with 7 bases that match TRBD2. The ends lost 7 bases at V and 2 bases at J; junction bases unmatched: 8. This CDR3 comprises 13 residues. Per germline, CDR1 SQVTM and CDR2 ANQGSEA. CDR3 residues: CSAVSGTTYEQYF. The CDR3, as DNA: TGCAGCGCTGTCAGCGGGACCACCTACGAGCAGTACTTC.

A note on this clonotype: Relative to the germline gene, one junction end is altered; a read error may explain this. CDR3 sequence: CASSHDRGRLTDTQYF. The CDR3 nucleotides are TGCGCCAGCAGTCACGACAGGGGGCGGCTCACAGATACGCAGTATTTT. This chain links TRBV27 with TRBJ2-3; TRBD1 matches at 10 bases. The length of the CDR3 is 16 residues. Germline V CDR1 and CDR2: MNHEY, SMNVEV (reference sequence).

This chain links TRBV5-1 with TRBJ2-5; D ambiguous. In germline, CDR1 is SGHRS, CDR2 YFSETQ. CDR3 size: 13 residues. V was trimmed by 2 bases and J by 10 bases, leaving 15 bases between them. In DNA, the CDR3 is TGCGCCAGCAGCTTCGGGCTGCTTATGGACCAGTACTTC. Its protein product is CASSFGLLMDQYF.

The genes are TRBV7-2 and TRBJ2-3, with a tentative D call TRBD2 (6 bases). Trimming cost V 4 bases and J 4 bases, with 12 bases left between them. This CDR3 has 14 residues. Germline CDR1 reads SGHTA; CDR2 reads FQGNSA. CDR3 region: CASSSGTGPDTQYF. CDR3 sequence (DNA): TGTGCCAGCAGCTCCGGGACTGGGCCAGATACGCAGTATTTT.

CDR3 sequence: CASSPGLAGPTDTQYF. The CDR3, as DNA: TGTGCCAGCAGTCCTGGATTAGCGGGGCCCACAGATACGCAGTATTTT. This rearrangement joins TRBV12-3 or TRBV12-4 to TRBJ2-3; TRBD2 aligns across 8 bases. With 5 bases clipped from V and 2 bases from J, the junction kept 9 bases outside the gene matches. The CDR3 length is 16 residues.

The CDR3: CASSLEGKSWNTEAFF. The DNA for the CDR3 is TGTGCCAGCAGCTTAGAGGGCAAATCATGGAACACTGAAGCTTTCTTT. This sequence joins TRBV13 and TRBJ1-1; D unclear. The V end was cut by 1 base, the J end by 1 base, with 13 bases between. Germline values: CDR1 PRHDT, CDR2 FYEKMQ (reference sequence). This CDR3 has 16 residues. Filled out from reference TRBV13 and TRBJ1-1, the complete variable domain reads AAGVIQSPRHLIKEKRETATLKCYPIPRHDTVYWYQQGPGQDPQFLISFYEKMQSDKGSIPDRFSAQQFSDYHSELNMSSLELGDSALYFCASSLEGKSWNTEAFFGQGTRLTVV.

This clonotype showed up just a few times. J is TRBJ1-2 and V is TRBV9; D is ambiguous. Trimming removed 0 bases from V and 3 bases from J, with 6 bases in between. The germline gives CDR1 SGDLS, CDR2 YYNGEE. This CDR3 is 13 amino acids long. The CDR3 DNA sequence: TGTGCCAGCAGCGTAGACAGTCACTATGGCTACACCTTC. This codes for CASSVDSHYGYTF.

The sample holds a few counts of this clonotype. J is TRBJ2-7 and V is TRBV15; D is perhaps TRBD1 (6 bases). The V end lost 0 bases, the J end lost 1 base, and 10 bases lay between the germline ends. Germline V gene sequence: CDR1 LNHNV, CDR2 YYDKDF (reference sequence). This CDR3 is 15 amino acids long. The CDR3 loop reads CATSRDPGESYEQYF. CDR3 sequence (DNA): TGTGCCACCAGCAGAGATCCAGGGGAGTCCTACGAGCAGTACTTC.